This T cell receptor (beta chain) derives from a study of cytomegalovirus exposure and HLA in healthy donors. Study-level information: The roughly 120 million unique TCR beta sequences, from roughly 170 million T cells, were found by an earlier analysis.

In regard to this clone: The antigen remains undetermined.

13 Jbeta primers and 60 Vbeta primers were used for the PCR. The protocol was immunoSEQ multiplex PCR, while the TCRdb copy is restricted to in-frame clones and leaves out a portion. The data hold 95,000 to 100,000 clones, with over 60% observed a single time. Study-wide findings and caveats: Per a later analysis, roughly 17,000 TCR beta sequences showed association with HLA alleles at 0.05 false discovery rate. A later analysis linked a missense variant in DCLRE1C to the trimming of TCR beta V and J genes.

The specimen was PBMCs. This sequence originates from a man in his sixties in good health and CMV-seropositive.

CDR3: CASKSRGSNTGELFF. CDR3 bases: TGTGCCAGTAAATCACGGGGGTCGAACACCGGGGAGCTGTTTTTT. The chain links TRBV19 to TRBJ2-2; D perhaps matches TRBD2 (6 bases). CDR1 and CDR2 (germline): LNHDA, SQIVND (reference sequence). V dropped 7 bases and J dropped 0 bases, with 12 bases sitting between them. The CDR3 sequence is 15 residues long.